This entry lists 22 T cell receptor beta chains sequenced from one sample in a study of OX40 agonist ivuxolimab in advanced cancers. Libraries were prepared by immunoSEQ multiplex PCR; TCRdb keeps only in-frame clonotypes and omits some of them. The sample lists some 35,000 clones, about 82% seen once, with roughly a quarter in the top ten. The sample here was CD4+ or CD8+ T cells sorted from blood, taken in a trial of the OX40 agonist ivuxolimab. The receptors come from an adult with an advanced solid tumor such as melanoma, head and neck, liver or kidney cancer.

Regarding this clone: At one end, the junction sequence differs from germline, possibly due to a read error. This chain uses TRBV7-7 with TRBJ2-7; D remains ambiguous. This CDR3 has 13 amino acids. Germline values: CDR1 SSHAT, CDR2 FNYEAQ (reference sequence). CDR3 protein: CASSSPGSYEQYF. The CDR3 nucleotides are TGTGCTAGCAGCTCCCCGGGCTCCTACGAGCAGTACTTC.

The V and J genes are TRBV9 and TRBJ1-6; no definite D call. V lost 0 bases, J lost 9 bases, and 13 bases lay in between. CDR3 size: 15 residues. Germline-derived CDR1 and CDR2 are SGDLS and YYNGEE. The CDR3 here is CASSVGSRLASPLHF. In DNA form, the CDR3 reads TGTGCCAGCAGCGTAGGATCAAGGTTGGCTTCACCCCTCCACTTT.

The chain carries TRBV19 and TRBJ2-1; D is ambiguous. Deletions cut 6 bases from V and 4 bases from J, with 4 bases between. Germline V gene lookup returns CDR1 LNHDA and CDR2 SQIVND (reference sequence). The CDR3 is made up of 11 amino acids. CDR3 amino acids: CASSLYNEQFF. CDR3 in DNA: TGTGCCAGTAGCTTATACAATGAGCAGTTCTTC.

A word on this clone: The sample carries other DNA sequences with the same CDR3. This chain links TRBV29-1 with TRBJ1-1, with D possibly matching TRBD1 (6 bases). The CDR3 length is 11 residues. The germline V and J ends were trimmed by 4 bases and 11 bases, with 14 bases remaining between them. Germline V gives CDR1 SQVTM, CDR2 ANQGSEA. CDR3 loop: CSVGGRGRAFF. Written as DNA, the CDR3 is TGCAGCGTTGGGGGGCGGGGTCGCGCTTTCTTT.

CDR3 region: CASSVRDREFSNQPQHF. CDR3 bases: TGTGCCAGCAGCGTAAGGGACAGGGAATTTAGCAATCAGCCCCAGCATTTT. This chain joins TRBV9 and TRBJ1-5; TRBD1 matches at 9 bases. This CDR3 spans 17 amino acids. The germline gives CDR1 SGDLS, CDR2 YYNGEE. After removal of 1 base from V and 0 bases from J, the junction contained 5 bases not matched to a gene.

The V call is TRBV27, the J call TRBJ2-1; TRBD2 aligns across 10 bases. This CDR3 has 14 amino acids. Looked up from germline, CDR1 is MNHEY and CDR2 is SMNVEV (reference sequence). The J segment lost 9 bases and the V segment lost 7 bases, leaving 9 bases of the junction unmatched. This CDR3 is CASTSGGAYSEQFF. Here the CDR3 DNA reads TGTGCCAGCACGAGCGGGGGGGCCTATTCTGAGCAGTTCTTC.

The sample holds one count of this clone. This chain joins TRBV28 and TRBJ2-6, with D possibly being TRBD2 (6 bases). The V end lost 4 bases, the J end lost 1 base, and 29 bases lay between the germline ends. Germline assignment: CDR1 MDHEN and CDR2 SYDVKM. The CDR3 is 22 residues long. The DNA of the CDR3 is TGTGCCAGCAGTTCCCCCCTCCAGGGTCGGAGGGGTATGAGGTCTGGGGCCAACGTCCTGACTTTC. Translated: CASSSPLQGRRGMRSGANVLTF.

This clone was seen only a few times. This rearrangement joins TRBV7-3 to TRBJ1-2; D perhaps matches TRBD1 (6 bases). V lost 8 bases to trimming and J lost 4 bases, with 20 bases between them. Germline CDR1 reads SGHTA; CDR2 reads FQGTGA. The CDR3 has 15 amino acids. CDR3 residues: CASPKTHREGYGYTF. CDR3 bases: TGTGCCAGCCCTAAGACCCACAGGGAGGGCTATGGCTACACCTTC.

V and J are TRBV6-1 and TRBJ2-6; D not resolved. CDR3 size: 18 residues. Trimming cost V 5 bases and J 5 bases, with 22 bases left between them. The germline V gene encodes CDR1 MNHNS and CDR2 SASEGT. For the CDR3, the DNA is TGTGCCAGCAGTAAAGTGTGGAATGTAACAAATCGGGCCAACGTCCTGACTTTC. Protein: CASSKVWNVTNRANVLTF.

The table lists this clone with a count of one. V usage is TRBV7-9 and J usage is TRBJ2-5; 7 bases align to TRBD2. Germline V gene sequence: CDR1 SEHNR, CDR2 FQNEAQ (reference sequence). This CDR3 comprises 15 residues. The V gene end was trimmed by 3 bases and the J gene end by 3 bases; junction bases not matched to a gene: 7. Here the CDR3 reads CASSFQGGVEETQYF. CDR3 DNA: TGTGCCAGCAGCTTCCAGGGAGGGGTAGAAGAGACCCAGTACTTC.

The rearrangement links TRBV30 to TRBJ1-4, with TRBD1 matching over 11 bases. Germline lookup yields CDR1 GTSNPN and CDR2 SVGIG (reference sequence). The CDR3 contains 15 residues. V shed 1 base and J 5 bases; nucleotides not matched to a gene: 3. Here the CDR3 DNA reads TGTGCCTGGAGTGCGGGACAGGGGGGGAATGAAAAACTGTTTTTT. Translation gives CAWSAGQGGNEKLFF.

This clone is a singleton in its sample. J is TRBJ1-6 and V is TRBV5-4, with a weak D call TRBD1 (5 bases). The CDR3 consists of 14 residues. From germline, CDR1 is SGHNT and CDR2 YYREEE (reference sequence). V was shortened by 0 bases and J by 14 bases, with 15 bases between the two germline ends. The CDR3 bases are TGTGCCAGCAGCTTGGAAGTCCAGGGCGGTACCCTCCACTTT. Its protein product is CASSLEVQGGTLHF. The full variable domain, completed using reference TRBV5-4 and TRBJ1-6, is ETGVTQSPTHLIKTRGQQVTLRCSSQSGHNTVSWYQQALGQGPQFIFQYYREEENGRGNFPPRFSGLQFPNYSSELNVNALELDDSALYLCASSLEVQGGTLHFGNGTRLTVT.

The genes are TRBV6-5 and TRBJ1-1; D unclear. V shed 5 bases and J shed 7 bases, with 11 bases lying between them. The CDR3 length is 12 residues. The V gene's germline CDR1 is MNHEY and CDR2 SVGAGI. The CDR3: CASSTVGIEAFF. The CDR3 coding sequence is TGTGCCAGCAGTACGGTAGGAATTGAAGCTTTCTTT.

V gene TRBV4-3 combines with J gene TRBJ2-7; 9 positions agree with TRBD1. Germline CDR1 LGHNA, CDR2 YSLEER. V gave up 6 bases and J gave up 4 bases; unmatched junction bases: 7. CDR3 length: 14 amino acids. The CDR3 DNA reads as TGCGCCAGCAGTCGGGGACAGGGAAGATACGAGCAGTACTTC. Amino acid sequence: CASSRGQGRYEQYF.

The CDR3 region has the DNA TGTGCCAGCAGCTGGGGACAGCCAGGCGGGGAGCTGTTTTTT. Translating it yields CASSWGQPGGELFF. This sequence joins TRBV9 and TRBJ2-2, with 7 bases identical to TRBD1. The V segment lost 4 bases and the J segment 7 bases; nucleotides outside the gene matches: 7. CDR1 and CDR2 from the germline V gene are SGDLS and YYNGEE. The CDR3 contains 14 residues.

V is TRBV27 and J is TRBJ2-5; no firm D call. V was cut by 2 bases and J by 5 bases, with 6 bases left in between. There are 12 residues in the CDR3. Germline V lookup: CDR1 MNHEY, CDR2 SMNVEV (reference sequence). The CDR3 reads CASSLDRETQYF. The CDR3 DNA reads TGTGCCAGCAGTTTAGACCGGGAGACCCAGTACTTC.

This clone was recorded many times. V is TRBV6-4 and J is TRBJ2-3; D call uncertain. Germline CDR1 is MRHNA and CDR2 is SNTAGT. The CDR3 has 15 amino acids. Trimming shortened V by 2 bases and J by 1 base, and 10 bases separated the two germline ends. The CDR3: CASSDNSQGTDTQYF. Written as DNA, the CDR3 is TGTGCCAGCAGTGACAACTCGCAGGGCACAGATACGCAGTATTTT.

The rearrangement uses TRBV9 and TRBJ2-3, with a tentative D call TRBD1 (5 bases). The germline V gene encodes CDR1 SGDLS and CDR2 YYNGEE. Trimming took 0 bases from V and 3 from J, leaving 8 bases between them. The CDR3 consists of 14 residues. The CDR3 DNA reads TGTGCCAGCAGCGTAGGATCAGGGACAGATACGCAGTATTTT. This codes for CASSVGSGTDTQYF. The variable domain in full, with the rest retrieved from reference TRBV9 and TRBJ2-3, is DSGVTQTPKHLITATGQRVTLRCSPRSGDLSVYWYQQSLDQGLQFLIQYYNGEERAKGNILERFSAQQFPDLHSELNLSSLELGDSALYFCASSVGSGTDTQYFGPGTRLTVL.

The rearrangement joins TRBV13 to TRBJ2-5; D is perhaps TRBD1 or TRBD2 (6 bases each). V shed 0 bases and J shed 5 bases, with 16 bases lying between them. The CDR3 runs to 16 residues. Germline V lookup: CDR1 PRHDT, CDR2 FYEKMQ (reference sequence). The CDR3: CASSLGGAGPRETQYF. The CDR3 coding sequence is TGTGCCAGCAGCTTAGGGGGGGCGGGACCCCGGGAGACCCAGTACTTC.

CDR3 region: CASSFGMDEQFF. The CDR3 DNA sequence: TGTGCCAGCAGTTTTGGAATGGATGAGCAGTTCTTC. This chain uses TRBV27 with TRBJ2-1, with no clear D. In germline, CDR1 is MNHEY, CDR2 SMNVEV (reference sequence). Trimming cost V 3 bases and J 8 bases, with 8 bases left between them. The CDR3 is 12 residues long.

The chain has TRBV7-2 and TRBJ2-3, with D possibly matching TRBD2 (6 bases). The germline V gene encodes CDR1 SGHTA and CDR2 FQGNSA. The V and J ends lost 2 bases and 2 bases respectively, with 14 bases between them. The CDR3 consists of 16 residues. The CDR3 is CASSLFIGGDTDTQYF. In DNA, the CDR3 is TGTGCCAGCAGCTTATTTATTGGCGGGGACACAGATACGCAGTATTTT.

As for this clone: The sample holds other DNA sequences that translate to the same CDR3. The chain couples TRBV7-9 to TRBJ1-5; 7 bases line up with TRBD1. CDR3 length equals 14 residues. Germline V lookup: CDR1 SEHNR, CDR2 FQNEAQ (reference sequence). J gave up 7 bases and V 2 bases, and 5 bases lay outside the gene matches. The CDR3 sequence: CASSLSGGGQPQHF. In DNA, the CDR3 is TGTGCCAGCAGCTTATCAGGGGGGGGCCAGCCCCAGCATTTT.